These 22 T cell receptor beta chains originate from one sample sequenced in a study of beta chain features in type 1 diabetes. Findings and limits, study-wide: Moderate but significant shortening of TCRB CDR3s was recorded in all four CD4+ subsets from Type 1 diabetes patients.

As every portion of the isolated RNA was reverse transcribed, the sequencing read expressed TCRB transcripts. Here immunoSEQ multiplex PCR was the method, and the copy in TCRdb shows in-frame clones only, minus some. The data contain 300,000 to 350,000 clones, 13% of them singletons. These TCRs' antigens remain unknown. Sequencing was carried out using naive CD4+ T cells from blood. The receptors originated from a woman under 30 with type 1 diabetes.

The rearrangement links TRBV7-8 to TRBJ2-5; 9 bases fit TRBD2. Germline lookup yields CDR1 SGHVS and CDR2 FQNEAQ. V shed 4 bases, J shed 5 bases, and the junction held 11 bases outside the gene matches. This CDR3 has 16 amino acids. CDR3 loop: CASSSYSGSQGETQYF. As DNA, the CDR3 is TGTGCCAGCAGCTCGTATAGCGGGAGTCAGGGGGAGACCCAGTACTTC. Together with reference TRBV7-8 and TRBJ2-5, the CDR3 gives the full variable domain: GAGVSQSPRYKVAKRGQDVALRCDPISGHVSLFWYQQALGQGPEFLTYFQNEAQLDKSGLPSDRFFAERPEGSVSTLKIQRTQQEDSAVYLCASSSYSGSQGETQYFGPGTRLLVL.

This clone was counted between two and nine times. This chain links TRBV11-2 with TRBJ2-7; 16 positions match TRBD2. Looked up from germline, CDR1 is SGHAT and CDR2 is FQNNGV. The ends lost 5 bases at V and 5 bases at J; junction bases unmatched: 12. CDR3 length equals 18 residues. CDR3 sequence (DNA): TGTGCCAGCAGCCCTCATACCGGGACTAGCGGGAGGGCCCACGAGCAGTACGTC. It is translated as CASSPHTGTSGRAHEQYV.

V and J are TRBV6-5 and TRBJ1-2; 9 bases are a match to TRBD1. CDR1 and CDR2 from the germline V gene are MNHEY and SVGAGI. The V gene end was trimmed by 6 bases and the J gene end by 8 bases; junction bases not matched to a gene: 7. The length of the CDR3 is 13 residues. CDR3 sequence reads: CASRPQGAYGYTF. CDR3 sequence (DNA): TGTGCCAGCAGACCACAGGGGGCGTACGGCTACACCTTC.

This clone has only a few counts. CDR3 protein: CASSLGLAGPADTQYF. CDR3 bases: TGTGCCAGCAGCTTAGGGCTAGCGGGCCCCGCCGATACGCAGTATTTT. The chain is built from TRBV7-2 and TRBJ2-3; TRBD2 matches at 8 bases. This CDR3 has 16 amino acids. Germline V CDR1 and CDR2: SGHTA, FQGNSA. The trim removed 1 base at V and 6 bases at J, leaving 9 bases unmatched.

This clone was seen only a few times. The V and J genes are TRBV19 and TRBJ2-2; D gene ambiguous. The ends were cut back, 7 bases at V and 2 bases at J, with 17 bases in the middle. Germline lookup yields CDR1 LNHDA and CDR2 SQIVND (reference sequence). This CDR3 contains 16 residues. This CDR3 reads CASKDSPGANTGELFF. As DNA, the CDR3 is TGTGCCAGTAAGGATTCTCCTGGAGCAAACACCGGGGAGCTGTTTTTT.

This clone was counted only a few times. The V call is TRBV18, the J call TRBJ1-1; 7 nucleotides agree with TRBD1. CDR3 size: 14 residues. Germline V lookup: CDR1 KGHSH, CDR2 LQKENI. V dropped 3 bases and J dropped 2; count of bases not matched to a gene: 3. The CDR3 spells CASSPGTVNTEAFF. CDR3 DNA: TGTGCCAGCTCACCTGGGACAGTTAACACTGAAGCTTTCTTT.

The chain recombines TRBV18 with TRBJ2-1; D is ambiguous. The CDR3 contains 13 residues. Trimming removed 3 bases at V and 6 bases at J, with 9 bases between. Germline V gives CDR1 KGHSH, CDR2 LQKENI. CDR3 sequence (DNA): TGTGCCAGCTCACCCCCAGCAGGCAATGAGCAGTTCTTC. Encoded protein: CASSPPAGNEQFF.

In this sample, this clone turned up a few times. This chain links TRBV7-2 with TRBJ2-1; a possible D gene is TRBD1 (5 bases). Trimming took 4 bases from V and 4 from J, leaving 14 bases between them. The CDR3 is 15 residues long. Germline CDR1 and CDR2: SGHTA and FQGNSA. The CDR3 nucleotides read TGTGCCAGCAGCTCATTTCTGACAGATTACAATGAGCAGTTCTTC. Protein: CASSSFLTDYNEQFF.

This clone was observed a handful of times. The chain uses TRBV6-5 and TRBJ2-7; TRBD1 matches at 10 bases. Germline CDR1 is MNHEY and CDR2 is SVGAGI. Unmatched junction bases numbered 7, after V lost 6 bases and J lost 5 bases. The CDR3 has 14 residues. The CDR3 nucleotides are TGTGCCAGCAGCACGGGACAGGGGTGGAACGAGCAGTACTTC. Protein: CASSTGQGWNEQYF.

In this sample, this clone turned up a few times. The V and J genes are TRBV6-5 and TRBJ1-1; TRBD1 might be the D (5 bases). Germline V gene data show CDR1 as MNHEY and CDR2 as SVGAGI. The CDR3 consists of 14 residues. Trimming took 5 bases from V and 6 from J, leaving 16 bases between them. CDR3 residues: CASSQNAGSPEAFF. The CDR3 DNA reads TGTGCCAGCAGTCAAAACGCAGGGTCCCCTGAAGCTTTCTTT.

The CDR3 region is CASSPDTLVYEQYF. CDR3 nucleotide sequence: TGTGCCAGCAGCCCAGACACTCTGGTCTACGAGCAGTACTTC. V and J are TRBV5-5 and TRBJ2-7, with D unresolved. Trimming took off 4 bases at V and 3 bases at J, with 14 bases between the two ends. Looked up from germline, CDR1 is SGHKS and CDR2 is YYEKEE (reference sequence). The length of the CDR3 is 14 residues.

This clone occurred a few times. The chain employs TRBV7-9 and TRBJ1-2, with no clear D. The CDR3 extends over 13 amino acids. The V and J ends lost 5 bases and 5 bases respectively, with 12 bases between them. Germline assignment: CDR1 SEHNR and CDR2 FQNEAQ (reference sequence). The CDR3 sequence is CASSERGRYGYTF. The CDR3 bases are TGTGCCAGCAGCGAAAGAGGGAGATATGGCTACACCTTC.

This clone was detected only a few times. The CDR3 DNA reads as TGTGCCAGCAGTAGCAACGGACACTTCTACGAGCAGTACGTC. This translates into CASSSNGHFYEQYV. The gene calls are TRBV6-5 and TRBJ2-7, with a possible D match to TRBD1 (5 bases). V was trimmed by 5 bases and J by 3 bases, leaving 14 bases between them. From germline, CDR1 is MNHEY and CDR2 SVGAGI. The CDR3 contains 14 residues.

This clone was seen only a few times. The J gene is TRBJ2-1, the V gene TRBV5-6; TRBD2 agrees at 8 bases. CDR1 SGHDT and CDR2 YYEEEE come from the germline V gene. The CDR3 runs 14 residues. V shed 5 bases and J 8 bases; nucleotides not matched to a gene: 9. CDR3 residues: CASRMIAGIDEQFF. DNA of the CDR3: TGTGCCAGCAGGATGATAGCGGGAATCGATGAGCAGTTCTTC.

This clone was picked up a small number of times. The V and J genes are TRBV19 and TRBJ2-5; 11 nucleotides match TRBD2. The germline gives CDR1 LNHDA, CDR2 SQIVND (reference sequence). V shed 7 bases, J shed 5 bases, and the junction held 9 bases outside the gene matches. This CDR3 is built from 15 residues. The CDR3 region is CASTALAGAGETQYF. The CDR3 DNA reads as TGTGCCAGTACCGCACTAGCGGGAGCGGGGGAGACCCAGTACTTC.

This clone came up a few times. CDR3 coding DNA: TGCGCCAGCAGCCAAGATGTGGGGACAAGCGTTTATGGCTACACCTTC. It specifies CASSQDVGTSVYGYTF. The chain couples TRBV4-1 to TRBJ1-2; weak D call: TRBD1 (6 bases). CDR1 MGHRA and CDR2 YSYEKL come from the germline V gene. This CDR3 comprises 16 residues. The V end lost 0 bases, the J end lost 5 bases, and 16 bases lay between the germline ends.

The V and J genes are TRBV5-1 and TRBJ2-5; 7 positions agree with TRBD2. J gave up 1 base and V 4 bases, and 10 bases lay outside the gene matches. Germline CDR1 is SGHRS and CDR2 is YFSETQ. The CDR3 has 16 amino acids. The CDR3 bases are TGCGCCAGCAGCCCCGCTCCGACGGGAGGCCAAGAGACCCAGTACTTC. The encoded protein is CASSPAPTGGQETQYF.

This clone appeared a few times. The chain has TRBV5-4 and TRBJ2-1; 12 nucleotides match TRBD2. V dropped 4 bases and J dropped 4; count of bases not matched to a gene: 3. This CDR3 is built from 15 residues. Germline CDR1 reads SGHNT; CDR2 reads YYREEE (reference sequence). DNA of the CDR3: TGTGCCAGCAGCGCGACTAGCGGGAGATACAATGAGCAGTTCTTC. Its translation: CASSATSGRYNEQFF. The complete variable domain, with remaining parts taken from reference TRBV5-4 and TRBJ2-1, reads ETGVTQSPTHLIKTRGQQVTLRCSSQSGHNTVSWYQQALGQGPQFIFQYYREEENGRGNFPPRFSGLQFPNYSSELNVNALELDDSALYLCASSATSGRYNEQFFGPGTRLTVL.

V usage is TRBV25-1 and J usage is TRBJ2-2; 9 bases align to TRBD1. Germline trimming cut 6 bases from V and 4 bases from J; bases unmatched to any gene: 6. Germline assignment: CDR1 MGHDK and CDR2 SYGVNS. This CDR3 is 15 amino acids long. CDR3 nucleotide sequence: TGTGCCAGCAGCTTACAGGGGGCGGGCACCGGGGAGCTGTTTTTT. Encoded protein: CASSLQGAGTGELFF.

The chain recombines TRBV18 with TRBJ1-4, with a tentative D call TRBD1 (6 bases). V shed 8 bases and J shed 6 bases, with 13 bases lying between them. The CDR3 is made up of 13 amino acids. Looked up from germline, CDR1 is KGHSH and CDR2 is LQKENI. The CDR3 DNA reads TGTGCCAGCACCACAGGGAGTGATGAAAAACTGTTTTTT. This encodes CASTTGSDEKLFF.

The chain uses TRBV2 and TRBJ2-7; possible D gene TRBD2, 6 bases. The germline CDR1 and CDR2 sequences are SNHLY and FYNNEI. The length of the CDR3 is 12 residues. With 11 bases removed from V and 4 bases from J, the gap between germline ends came to 15 bases. For the CDR3, the DNA is TGTGCCTCCTCGGCGGGGCATTACGAGCAGTACTTC. As protein: CASSAGHYEQYF.

This clone was observed many times. This chain uses TRBV4-3 with TRBJ2-7, with TRBD1 matching over 7 bases. Germline trimming cut 4 bases from V and 2 bases from J; bases unmatched to any gene: 5. Germline CDR1 LGHNA, CDR2 YSLEER. This CDR3 region has 14 residues. The CDR3 coding sequence is TGCGCCAGCAGCCCTCGACAGGGAACCTACGAGCAGTACGTC. Protein sequence: CASSPRQGTYEQYV.